Below, one T cell receptor (beta chain) is given with its context. The record originates from a study of blood T cell repertoires in COVID-19. In the study overall: The study drew acute and convalescent COVID-19 samples from the United States, Italy and Spain. PBMCs, B-cell-depleted T cells, or T cells provided the cDNA or gDNA that made up the material.

Germline V CDR1 and CDR2: SEHNR, FQNEAQ (reference sequence). CDR3 length: 14 residues. The ends were cut back, 0 bases at V and 0 bases at J, with 3 bases in the middle. In the source study's methods: Nucleated cell number was recorded as an estimate derived from reference gene primer amplification. The method was immunoSEQ multiplex PCR; TCRdb's version includes in-frame clones alone and lacks a portion of them. V, J and clone size derive from that table, while D and trimming were established from the DNA sequence. There are approximately 200,000 clones in the sample; about 91% occur only once, and 4% lies in the top ten.

This TCR derives from a woman younger than 45 with acute or convalescent COVID-19. Sample: peripheral blood. This chain connects TRBV7-9 to TRBJ1-5; no definite D call. The CDR3 sequence: CASSLAGSNQPQHF. DNA for the CDR3: TGTGCCAGCAGCTTAGCCGGTAGCAATCAGCCCCAGCATTTT. The full variable domain, its missing parts supplied by reference TRBV7-9 and TRBJ1-5, is DTGVSQNPRHKITKRGQNVTFRCDPISEHNRLYWYRQTLGQGPEFLTYFQNEAQLEKSRLLSDRFSAERPKGSFSTLEIQRTEQGDSAMYLCASSLAGSNQPQHFGDGTRLSIL.